These T cell receptor beta chains were read from a single sample in a study of T cell clones after liver transplantation. Here immunoSEQ multiplex PCR was the method, and the copy in TCRdb shows in-frame clones only, minus some. The data hold fewer than 65,000 clones, with roughly three quarters observed a single time. Here the sequenced sample was CD4+ T cells from blood, taken at the 22-month timepoint. These receptors originate from a human patient who received a liver transplant. A subset of T cells may come from the graft donor. CDR3s include the opening cysteine and the closing phenylalanine or tryptophan. A D gene is named only where the DNA matches it firmly. Not every row has a clone size; where given, it reads once, few, many or a size class.

size | J | V | length | D | DNA | CDR3
few | TRBJ1-4 | TRBV27 | 10 | - | TGTGCCACCCATATTGAGAAACTGTTTTTT | CATHIEKLFF
few | TRBJ1-5 | TRBV21-1 | 15 | - | TGTGCCAGCAGCAACCCCCCTTCGGGTCCTCAGCCCCAGCATTTT | CASSNPPSGPQPQHF
- | TRBJ2-3 | TRBV15 | 16 | TRBD2 | TGTGCCACCAGCAGCGGACTAGCGGGGGGGCGAGATACGCAGTATTTT | CATSSGLAGGRDTQYF
- | TRBJ1-1 | TRBV10-3 | 13 | TRBD1 | TGTGCCATCAGAGGACAGGGGAACACTGAAGCTTTCTTT | CAIRGQGNTEAFF
- | TRBJ1-1 | TRBV10-3 | 16 | TRBD1 | TGTGCCATCAGTGCCGGGACAGGGGGCGAGGGCACTGAAGCTTTCTTT | CAISAGTGGEGTEAFF
few | TRBJ2-7 | TRBV6-5 | 15 | - | TGTGCCAGCAGTAACCCAGGAGGGGTAGAGGAAGAGCAGTACTTC | CASSNPGGVEEEQYF
- | TRBJ2-7 | TRBV5-1 | 14 | TRBD1 | TGCGCCAGCAGTCCGGGACAGTCAAGGGACGAGCAGTACTTC | CASSPGQSRDEQYF
- | TRBJ1-2 | TRBV4-2 | 15 | - | TGTGCCAGCAGCCAAGTACAGGCCTCTAACTATGGCTACACCTTC | CASSQVQASNYGYTF
- | TRBJ2-1 | TRBV19 | 15 | - | TGTGCCAGTATGGGGAAACAGATCTCCTACAATGAGCAGTTCTTC | CASMGKQISYNEQFF
- | TRBJ2-4 | TRBV30 | 13 | TRBD1 | TGTGCCTGGAGACAGGGGGCCAAAAACATTCAGTACTTC | CAWRQGAKNIQYF
- | TRBJ1-6 | TRBV7-7 | 17 | - | TGTGCCAGCAGCTCCTCCAGGGAGAGCTCCTATAATTCACCCCTCCACTTT | CASSSSRESSYNSPLHF
- | TRBJ1-1 | TRBV19 | 16 | TRBD1 | TGTGCCAGTAGGCCTCTGGACAGGGTGGTTGGCACTGAAGCTTTCTTT | CASRPLDRVVGTEAFF
- | TRBJ1-5 | TRBV6-6 | 14 | TRBD1 | TGTGCCAGCAGTTACGGGACAGGCGGCCAGCCCCAGCATTTT | CASSYGTGGQPQHF
- | TRBJ2-1 | TRBV6-1 | 17 | TRBD2 | TGTGCCAGCAGTGAGCTAGCGGGGGTCACTCCCTACAATGAGCAGTTCTTC | CASSELAGVTPYNEQFF
- | TRBJ2-5 | TRBV4-1 | 15 | TRBD2 | TGCGCCAGCAGCCAAACCTGGACTAGCGAAGAGACCCAGTACTTC | CASSQTWTSEETQYF
many | TRBJ1-2 | TRBV7-9 | 11 | - | TGTGCCAGCAGCAGGGGGGACGTCTACACCTTC | CASSRGDVYTF
few | TRBJ1-3 | TRBV2 | 15 | TRBD1 | TGTGCCAGCAGGGCAGACAGGGGTTTAGTATACACCATATATTTT | CASRADRGLVYTIYF
- | TRBJ2-2 | TRBV28 | 16 | TRBD2 | TGTGCCAGCAGACTAGTGGCGGGGGGGAACACCGGGGAGCTGTTTTTT | CASRLVAGGNTGELFF
- | TRBJ1-4 | TRBV10-2 | 15 | - | TGCGCCAGCAGTGAGTCGACGGTGGGAAATGAAAAACTGTTTTTT | CASSESTVGNEKLFF
- | TRBJ2-1 | TRBV5-6 | 12 | TRBD2 | TGTGCCAGCAGCTCTACAGCGGGGGGGCAGTTCTTC | CASSSTAGGQFF
- | TRBJ2-2 | TRBV28 | 18 | TRBD1 | TGTGCCAGCAGTTTAATGGGCTTGGGCAGGGGGAGCACCGGGGAGCTGTTTTTT | CASSLMGLGRGSTGELFF
- | TRBJ1-4 | TRBV28 | 13 | - | TGTGCCAGCAGTTCTGACAGTAATGAAAAACTGTTTTTT | CASSSDSNEKLFF
- | TRBJ2-7 | TRBV7-2 | 14 | - | TGTGCCAGCAGCGACCCCCCCGGGCTCTACGAGCAGTACTTC | CASSDPPGLYEQYF
- | TRBJ2-7 | TRBV11-3 | 15 | - | TGTGCCAGCAGCTTACAGGGGACGCCGTCCTACGAGCAGTACTTC | CASSLQGTPSYEQYF
once | TRBJ1-4 | TRBV19 | 13 | - | TGTGCCAGTTCATCGGACTTTGATGAAAAACTGTTTTTT | CASSSDFDEKLFF
- | TRBJ2-5 | TRBV30 | 14 | TRBD1 | TGTGCCTGGTCCGGACAGGGATTAACGGAGACCCAGTACTTC | CAWSGQGLTETQYF
- | TRBJ2-7 | TRBV5-1 | 17 | - | TGCGCCAGCAGCTTGCACAGGACGAGTAGAGCTTCCTACGAGCAGTACTTC | CASSLHRTSRASYEQYF
- | TRBJ1-3 | TRBV30 | 15 | - | TGTGCCTGGAGTTCTGACATGACCTCTGGAAACACCATATATTTT | CAWSSDMTSGNTIYF
- | TRBJ2-3 | TRBV7-3 | 14 | - | TGTGCCAGCAGACCTAGCCGGGACCTAGATACGCAGTATTTT | CASRPSRDLDTQYF
- | TRBJ1-3 | TRBV19 | 15 | - | TGTGCCAGTTCTACAGGGCTCTTTGTCGGAAACACCATATATTTT | CASSTGLFVGNTIYF
- | TRBJ2-7 | TRBV5-4 | 16 | TRBD1 | TGTGCCAGCAGCACCGCCCAGGGGGCCGGTACTTACGAGCAGTACTTC | CASSTAQGAGTYEQYF
- | TRBJ2-1 | TRBV28 | 14 | TRBD2 | TGTGCCAGCAGTCCGGGACTAGCGGGGGCTAGGCAGTTCTTC | CASSPGLAGARQFF
many | TRBJ1-1 | TRBV18 | 14 | - | TGTGCCAGCTCACAGGAAGGGCTAGGCACTGAAGCTTTCTTT | CASSQEGLGTEAFF
- | TRBJ2-3 | TRBV19 | 12 | TRBD2 | TGTGCCAGCGGGGGGAGCACAGATACGCAGTATTTT | CASGGSTDTQYF
once | TRBJ2-3 | TRBV11-2 | 15 | TRBD2 | TGTGCCAGCAGCTTGGTACTAGCGGGGGTGGATACGCAGTATTTT | CASSLVLAGVDTQYF
- | TRBJ1-4 | TRBV2 | 16 | - | TGTGCCAGCAGTCTACACCGGATTGCAACTAATGAAAAACTGTTTTTT | CASSLHRIATNEKLFF
few | TRBJ2-7 | TRBV11-2 | 13 | - | TGTGCCAGCAGCTCAACCAGAACCTACGAGCAGTACTTC | CASSSTRTYEQYF
once | TRBJ1-1 | TRBV28 | 15 | TRBD1 | TGTGCCAGCAGAGCGCGCAGGGGGCTCGTCACTGAAGCTTTCTTT | CASRARRGLVTEAFF
- | TRBJ2-7 | TRBV19 | 15 | - | TGTGCCAGTCGTCCACCGGGACCGTCACCTTACGAGCAGTACTTC | CASRPPGPSPYEQYF
once | TRBJ2-3 | TRBV5-8 | 15 | - | TGTGCCAGCAGCTTGGATCCAGGGGGCACAGATACGCAGTATTTT | CASSLDPGGTDTQYF
- | TRBJ1-1 | TRBV18 | 13 | - | TGTGCCAGCTCCCCGCCTGGGAACACTGAAGCTTTCTTT | CASSPPGNTEAFF
few | TRBJ2-2 | TRBV6-1 | 15 | - | TGTGCCAGCAGTCGGTCCGGGACCCCCACCGGGGAGCTGTTTTTT | CASSRSGTPTGELFF
- | TRBJ2-5 | TRBV11-2 | 16 | TRBD2 | TGTGCCAGCAGCTTAGGGGGGACTAGCGGAAGGGAGACCCAGTACTTC | CASSLGGTSGRETQYF
- | TRBJ1-2 | TRBV7-2 | 14 | - | TGTGCCAGCAGCTTAGCGTCCTCATCGGGGGGCTACACCTTC | CASSLASSSGGYTF
- | TRBJ2-7 | TRBV5-1 | 15 | TRBD2 | TGCGCCAGCAGTGTTGATCAAGCGGGGGCCGGCGGGCAGTACTTC | CASSVDQAGAGGQYF
once | TRBJ1-5 | TRBV10-3 | 16 | TRBD1 | TGTGCCATCAGTTCTACCGGGACAGGGGGCAATCAGCCCCAGCATTTT | CAISSTGTGGNQPQHF
- | TRBJ2-5 | TRBV6-6 | 15 | - | TGTGCCAGCAGTTACGACAGGGAGGGACAAGAGACCCAGTACTTC | CASSYDREGQETQYF
- | TRBJ2-2 | TRBV18 | 16 | TRBD2 | TGTGCCAGCTCACAGACTAGCGGCCAAACCACCGGGGAGCTGTTTTTT | CASSQTSGQTTGELFF
few | TRBJ2-1 | TRBV4-1 | 15 | - | TGCGCCAGCAGCCCCGGGCTAGCGAGGTACAATGAGCAGTTCTTC | CASSPGLARYNEQFF
- | TRBJ2-2 | TRBV19 | 15 | - | TGTGCCAGTAGCCTAGGGACGGTAAACACCGGGGAGCTGTTTTTT | CASSLGTVNTGELFF
- | TRBJ2-1 | TRBV30 | 13 | TRBD2 | TGTGCCTGCAAGCGGGGGGGCTACAATGAGCAGTTCTTC | CACKRGGYNEQFF
- | TRBJ1-2 | TRBV11-2 | 14 | - | TGTGCCAGCAGCTTAAGCGGGCTGAGGGATGGCTACACCTTC | CASSLSGLRDGYTF
- | TRBJ2-7 | TRBV14 | 14 | TRBD2 | TGTGCCAGCAGCCAAGCGGGCGGGGGGAATAACAAGTACTTC | CASSQAGGGNNKYF
- | TRBJ1-5 | TRBV28 | 11 | - | TGTGCCAGCAGTTTTGGTCAGCCCCAGCATTTT | CASSFGQPQHF